This T cell receptor beta chain was captured in a study of response to subunit inactivated influenza vaccine. In its sample, this clonotype was seen once. TCRdb used MiXCR to reprocess the RT-PCR reads, holding one entry per CDR3 protein. The sample includes about 540,000 distinct CDR3 sequences, less than 15% seen only once; the top ten take around 10%. Germline V lookup: CDR1 SGHTS, CDR2 YDEGEE. Trimming removed 1 base from V and 5 bases from J, with 13 bases in between. This CDR3 spans 15 amino acids. This receptor was identified in a man in his fifties or sixties who received an inactivated influenza vaccine. The V and J genes are TRBV5-8 and TRBJ1-3; weak D call: TRBD1 (5 bases). The specimen was PBMCs from blood, collected about 13 days after vaccination. CDR3 nucleotide sequence: TGTGCCAGCAGCTTGTCTGCAGGGTACCGAAACACCATATATTTT. It specifies CASSLSAGYRNTIYF.